This T cell receptor (beta chain) was recovered during a study of cytomegalovirus exposure and HLA in healthy donors. The PCR employed 60 Vbeta primers together with 13 Jbeta primers. Using immunoSEQ multiplex PCR, the repertoire was profiled, and TCRdb retains in-frame clones only, with some absent. This table holds about 160,000 clones, roughly 85% found once. Study observations and caveats: Listed as cytomegalovirus-associated were 164 TCR beta chains.

Germline CDR1 is KGHSH and CDR2 is LQKENI. The CDR3 spans 13 residues. With 5 bases clipped from V and 4 bases from J, the junction kept 4 bases outside the gene matches. In the case of this clone: Its antigen is not identified.

The origin of this receptor is a woman between 45 and 65 years old in good health and CMV-seropositive. V usage is TRBV18 and J usage is TRBJ2-5; 7 bases are shared with TRBD2. Sequencing was performed on PBMCs. The CDR3 spells CASSSRGGETQYF. CDR3 bases: TGTGCCAGCTCATCCCGCGGGGGAGAGACCCAGTACTTC.